This TCR beta chain was obtained from a study of graft-versus-host responses after intestinal transplantation. About the research overall: Multivisceral, liver-intestinal, or isolated intestinal transplants were given to recipients. Recipients across the board were started on anti-thymocyte globulin induction, then kept on tacrolimus and steroids for about 3 years.

About this clone: Its antigen is still unknown.

With 6 bases clipped from V and 2 bases from J, the junction kept 4 bases outside the gene matches. The length of the CDR3 is 14 residues. Germline V gene sequence: CDR1 MNHEY, CDR2 SMNVEV (reference sequence). TCRdb's table, derived via immunoSEQ multiplex PCR, lists solely in-frame clones and lacks some. The data show about 59,000 clones, 85% to 95% seen once. The source was unstimulated CD4+ T cells sorted from spleen or lymph node cells, collected before transplant. V and J are TRBV27 and TRBJ1-5, with 7 bases lining up with TRBD1. The source is a human donor who was the organ donor for an intestinal transplant. CDR3 in amino acids: CASRGQGGNQPQHF. In nucleotides, the CDR3 is TGTGCCAGCAGAGGGCAGGGGGGCAATCAGCCCCAGCATTTT.